This T cell receptor (beta chain) is drawn from a study of cytomegalovirus exposure and HLA in healthy donors. Remarks on this clone: A read error may produce the germline difference seen at one junction end.

Germline CDR1 and CDR2: SEHNR and FQNEAQ (reference sequence). The CDR3 consists of 15 residues. Amplification used 60 Vbeta primers and 13 Jbeta primers. Sequencing was performed with immunoSEQ multiplex PCR; in TCRdb, only in-frame clones are kept and a portion is missing. The table has some 210,000 clones, approximately 80% seen once. The chain is built from TRBV7-9 and TRBJ2-5; tentatively, D is TRBD1 (6 bases). This receptor was identified in a woman aged 45-60 years in good health and CMV-seropositive. The sequenced sample consisted of PBMCs. As DNA, the CDR3 is TGTTCCAGCAGCTTGGGGTGGTCAGGGGTGGAGACCCAGTACTTC. Protein sequence: CSSSLGWSGVETQYF.